The 24 T cell receptor beta chains given below trace back to one sample, sequenced in a study of hypomethylating agent response in myelodysplastic syndrome. The table came from immunoSEQ multiplex PCR; TCRdb's copy has only in-frame clones and leaves some out. Seen here are some 1,300 clones, around 82% observed once, and the top ten hold roughly 15%. The material was bone marrow, obtained before or after starting hypomethylating agent treatment for myelodysplastic syndrome (not recorded which). The receptors stem from a human donor with myelodysplastic syndrome.

The J gene is TRBJ2-6, the V gene TRBV6-5; D is uncertain. The V gene's germline CDR1 is MNHEY and CDR2 SVGAGI. V lost 6 bases, J lost 4 bases, and 13 bases lay in between. This CDR3 region has 15 residues. CDR3 nucleotides: TGTGCCAGCAGCTCTAGTTTCACCGGGGCCAACGTCCTGACTTTC. Encoded protein: CASSSSFTGANVLTF.

J is TRBJ2-5 and V is TRBV14, with 9 bases identical to TRBD2. This CDR3 has 14 residues. The germline V gene has CDR1 SGHDN and CDR2 FVKESK. The V segment lost 4 bases and the J segment 5 bases; nucleotides outside the gene matches: 5. The CDR3 sequence: CASSLSGSTETQYF. CDR3 in DNA: TGTGCCAGCAGCCTTAGCGGGAGTACGGAGACCCAGTACTTC.

This chain uses TRBV6-5 with TRBJ1-1, with no clear D. V was pared by 6 bases and J by 3 bases, with 5 bases between. Per the germline V gene, CDR1 is MNHEY and CDR2 is SVGAGI. The CDR3 totals 11 residues. CDR3 protein: CASSRHTEAFF. DNA of the CDR3: TGTGCCAGCAGCCGACACACTGAAGCTTTCTTT.

This chain joins TRBV2 and TRBJ1-6; D ambiguous. This CDR3 is built from 14 residues. Trimming took off 3 bases at V and 10 bases at J, with 13 bases between the two ends. Germline loops: CDR1 SNHLY, CDR2 FYNNEI. In DNA form, the CDR3 reads TGTGCCAGCAGTGAGACGGGTAACGAGTCACCCCTCCACTTT. Protein product: CASSETGNESPLHF. The full variable domain, its missing parts supplied by reference TRBV2 and TRBJ1-6, is EPEVTQTPSHQVTQMGQEVILRCVPISNHLYFYWYRQILGQKVEFLVSFYNNEISEKSEIFDDQFSVERPDGSNFTLKIRSTKLEDSAMYFCASSETGNESPLHFGNGTRLTVT.

The chain combines TRBV5-6 with TRBJ2-5; no clear D gene. V was trimmed by 4 bases and J by 1 base, leaving 2 bases between them. Germline V gene lookup returns CDR1 SGHDT and CDR2 YYEEEE. The CDR3 consists of 11 residues. CDR3 sequence: CASSRQETQYF. The CDR3 DNA follows: TGTGCCAGCAGCCGCCAAGAGACCCAGTACTTC. The entire variable domain, with the rest obtained from reference TRBV5-6 and TRBJ2-5, is as follows: DAGVTQSPTHLIKTRGQQVTLRCSPKSGHDTVSWYQQALGQGPQFIFQYYEEEERQRGNFPDRFSGHQFPNYSSELNVNALLLGDSALYLCASSRQETQYFGPGTRLLVL.

The CDR3 is CASRPGQGMNEQFF. The CDR3 nucleotides are TGTGCCAGCCGCCCGGGACAGGGGATGAATGAGCAGTTCTTC. The gene calls are TRBV7-9 and TRBJ2-1; 10 positions match TRBD1. The ends lost 8 bases at V and 7 bases at J; junction bases unmatched: 8. CDR1 and CDR2 from the germline V gene are SEHNR and FQNEAQ (reference sequence). The CDR3 covers 14 residues. Full variable domain (rest looked up from reference TRBV7-9 and TRBJ2-1): DTGVSQNPRHKITKRGQNVTFRCDPISEHNRLYWYRQTLGQGPEFLTYFQNEAQLEKSRLLSDRFSAERPKGSFSTLEIQRTEQGDSAMYLCASRPGQGMNEQFFGPGTRLTVL.

The rearrangement links TRBV6-5 to TRBJ1-4; 7 positions agree with TRBD1. Trimming took 5 bases from V and 8 from J; bases not matched to a gene: 8. The CDR3 contains 14 residues. Germline CDR1 and CDR2: MNHEY and SVGAGI. The DNA for the CDR3 is TGTGCCAGCAGTCAAACCGGGACAGACGAAAAACTGTTTTTT. It is translated as CASSQTGTDEKLFF.

By sample share, this clone is large. CDR3 sequence reads: CASSLEWVSGATYEQYF. DNA of the CDR3: TGTGCCAGCAGTTTAGAGTGGGTGTCGGGAGCCACCTACGAGCAGTACTTC. The chain carries TRBV28 and TRBJ2-7, with TRBD2 as a possible D gene (6 bases). Between the trimmed V and J ends, which lost 2 bases and 2 bases, there was a span of 19 bases. CDR3 length: 17 amino acids. CDR1 is MDHEN and CDR2 is SYDVKM in the germline V gene.

The chain combines TRBV5-4 with TRBJ2-7; 12 bases fit TRBD2. V lost 4 bases, J lost 5 bases, and 7 bases stayed unmatched. Looked up from germline, CDR1 is SGHNT and CDR2 is YYREEE (reference sequence). The CDR3 loop spans 15 amino acids. The CDR3 coding sequence is TGTGCCAGCAGCGGAGGACTAGCGGGACCCAACGAGCAGTACTTC. It is translated as CASSGGLAGPNEQYF.

J is TRBJ1-4 and V is TRBV28; D gene uncertain. The germline CDR1 and CDR2 sequences are MDHEN and SYDVKM. Between the trimmed V and J ends, which lost 3 bases and 10 bases, there was a span of 12 bases. This CDR3 has 13 amino acids. The CDR3 nucleotides are TGTGCCAGCAGTTTCTCGGTCAAAGGAAAACTGTTTTTT. It codes for CASSFSVKGKLFF. Together with reference TRBV28 and TRBJ1-4, the CDR3 gives the full variable domain: DVKVTQSSRYLVKRTGEKVFLECVQDMDHENMFWYRQDPGLGLRLIYFSYDVKMKEKGDIPEGYSVSREKKERFSLILESASTNQTSMYLCASSFSVKGKLFFGSGTQLSVL.

This chain joins TRBV10-2 and TRBJ1-1; TRBD1 is a possible D gene (5 bases). The CDR3 consists of 16 residues. Trimming removed 0 bases from V and 0 bases from J, with 11 bases in between. The V gene's germline CDR1 is WSHSY and CDR2 SAAADI. The CDR3 protein is CASSESGGRMNTEAFF. The CDR3 coding sequence is TGCGCCAGCAGTGAGTCGGGGGGGAGGATGAACACTGAAGCTTTCTTT.

The DNA for the CDR3 is TGTGCCAGCAGTCAAACCCACACAGGTTCCCTCACTGAAGCTTTCTTT. Its translation is CASSQTHTGSLTEAFF. The rearrangement uses TRBV11-2 and TRBJ1-1; D perhaps matches TRBD1 (5 bases). Germline V lookup: CDR1 SGHAT, CDR2 FQNNGV. This CDR3 has 16 amino acids. Trimming left V 6 bases short and J 4 bases short, with 21 bases between. Full variable domain (missing parts from reference TRBV11-2 and TRBJ1-1): EAGVAQSPRYKIIEKRQSVAFWCNPISGHATLYWYQQILGQGPKLLIQFQNNGVVDDSQLPKDRFSAERLKGVDSTLKIQPAKLEDSAVYLCASSQTHTGSLTEAFFGQGTRLTVV.

This sequence joins TRBV5-1 and TRBJ2-3; maybe TRBD2 (6 bases). CDR3 length: 12 amino acids. CDR1 and CDR2 (germline): SGHRS, YFSETQ. V dropped 4 bases and J dropped 14 bases, with 17 bases sitting between them. The CDR3 loop is CASSPEGGRTYF. CDR3 nucleotides: TGCGCCAGCAGCCCCGAAGGAGGGAGAACGTATTTT.

V is TRBV1 and J is TRBJ2-5; the table's D call of TRBD2 was not tested on the DNA. TRBV1 represents a pseudogene. This CDR3 is 17 amino acids long. As DNA, the CDR3 is TGCACCAGCAGCCCACTCGGCGGCGGGGGGCCTGCTGGGACCCAGTACTTC. Protein sequence: CTSSPLGGGGPAGTQYF.

The chain couples TRBV25-1 to TRBJ2-7; 8 nucleotides agree with TRBD1. The junction had 12 bases not matched to a gene; V was cut back by 5 bases and J by 9 bases. Looked up from germline, CDR1 is MGHDK and CDR2 is SYGVNS. This CDR3 is 14 amino acids long. CDR3 region: CASSRTGSFGGQYF. The DNA for the CDR3 is TGTGCCAGCAGTAGGACAGGGAGCTTCGGGGGGCAGTACTTC.

This clone was observed a handful of times. The V and J genes are TRBV6-4 and TRBJ2-1, with 13 bases aligning to TRBD2. From germline, CDR1 is MRHNA and CDR2 SNTAGT. V lost 7 bases, J lost 9 bases, and 12 bases stayed unmatched. The CDR3 is made up of 16 amino acids. For the CDR3, the DNA is TGTGCCAGCATACGGACTAGCGGGAGCGCCGCGTGTGAGCAGTTCTTC. Translation gives CASIRTSGSAACEQFF.

This clone was detected once. J is TRBJ2-3 and V is TRBV5-8; 7 bases line up with TRBD1. CDR1 and CDR2 from the germline V gene are SGHTS and YDEGEE. This CDR3 has 14 residues. Trimming removed 1 base from V and 4 bases from J; junction bases left unmatched: 3. The CDR3 region is CASSLLGQADTQYF. The CDR3 DNA reads TGTGCCAGCAGCTTGCTTGGACAGGCAGATACGCAGTATTTT.

This chain uses TRBV19 with TRBJ1-6, with D tentatively TRBD1 (5 bases). The CDR3 totals 18 residues. Germline assignment: CDR1 LNHDA and CDR2 SQIVND (reference sequence). V gave up 2 bases and J gave up 8 bases, with 22 bases separating them. The CDR3 protein is CASSILYGGRTFDSPLHF. The CDR3 DNA reads TGTGCCAGTAGTATACTCTACGGGGGACGTACCTTTGATTCACCCCTCCACTTT.

The gene calls are TRBV19 and TRBJ2-5; D possibly corresponds to TRBD2 (6 bases). Trimming left V 7 bases short and J 7 bases short, with 16 bases between. This CDR3 is 13 amino acids long. Germline CDR1 LNHDA, CDR2 SQIVND (reference sequence). CDR3 sequence (DNA): TGTGCCAGTACTTGGACTGAGGGAGGGACCCAGTACTTC. Amino acid sequence: CASTWTEGGTQYF.

This clone was recorded once. V usage is TRBV7-3 and J usage is TRBJ2-3, with 11 bases identical to TRBD2. V shed 6 bases and J 4 bases; nucleotides not matched to a gene: 3. This CDR3 contains 14 residues. Germline assignment: CDR1 SGHTA and CDR2 FQGTGA. In nucleotides, the CDR3 is TGTGCCAGCAGGCTAGCGGGAGGAGCAGATACGCAGTATTTT. It codes for CASRLAGGADTQYF.

V gene TRBV5-4 combines with J gene TRBJ2-7; D is unclear. The germline V gene encodes CDR1 SGHNT and CDR2 YYREEE (reference sequence). CDR3 length: 14 residues. Trimming took 4 bases from V and 1 from J, leaving 12 bases between them. In DNA form, the CDR3 reads TGTGCCAGCAGCCCCTCGGTAGGGTCCTACGAGCAGTACTTC. Translated, it gives CASSPSVGSYEQYF.

The sample holds a few counts of this clone. The V gene is TRBV18, the J gene TRBJ1-4; the D gene is possibly TRBD1 (5 bases). V shed 2 bases and J shed 0 bases, with 13 bases lying between them. The CDR3 is 17 residues long. Looked up from germline, CDR1 is KGHSH and CDR2 is LQKENI. The CDR3: CASSPGAGVATNEKLFF. The CDR3 region has the DNA TGTGCCAGCTCACCAGGGGCAGGCGTTGCAACTAATGAAAAACTGTTTTTT.

The V call is TRBV9, the J call TRBJ1-2; 8 positions agree with TRBD1. From germline, CDR1 is SGDLS and CDR2 YYNGEE. Germline trimming cut 3 bases from V and 7 bases from J; bases unmatched to any gene: 5. The CDR3 contains 13 residues. Here the CDR3 reads CASSGRGRGGYTF. The CDR3 nucleotides read TGTGCCAGCAGCGGCAGGGGGCGCGGTGGCTACACCTTC.

This clone was observed a single time. The rearrangement uses TRBV11-2 and TRBJ2-7; possible D gene TRBD2, 7 bases. V was cut by 1 base and J by 0 bases, with 10 bases left in between. Per germline, CDR1 SGHAT and CDR2 FQNNGV. This CDR3 has 15 residues. The CDR3 loop reads CASSLVGGDSYEQYF. The CDR3 nucleotides read TGTGCCAGCAGCTTAGTAGGGGGGGACTCCTACGAGCAGTACTTC.